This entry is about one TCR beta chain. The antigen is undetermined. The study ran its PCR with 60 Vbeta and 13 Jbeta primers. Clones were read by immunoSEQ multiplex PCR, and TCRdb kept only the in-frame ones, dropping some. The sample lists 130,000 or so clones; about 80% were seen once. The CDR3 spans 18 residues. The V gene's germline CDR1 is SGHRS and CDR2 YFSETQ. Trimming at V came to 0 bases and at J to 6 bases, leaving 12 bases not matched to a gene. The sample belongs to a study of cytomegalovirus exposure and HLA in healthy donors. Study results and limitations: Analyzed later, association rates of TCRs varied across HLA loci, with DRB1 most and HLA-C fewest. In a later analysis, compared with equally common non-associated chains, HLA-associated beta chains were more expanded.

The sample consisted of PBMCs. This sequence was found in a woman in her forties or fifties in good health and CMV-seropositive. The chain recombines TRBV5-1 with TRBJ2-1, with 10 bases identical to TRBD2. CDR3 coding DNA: TGCGCCAGCAGCTTGGTCGGTTCGACCGGGACTAGCGCCAATGAGCAGTTCTTC. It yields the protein CASSLVGSTGTSANEQFF.